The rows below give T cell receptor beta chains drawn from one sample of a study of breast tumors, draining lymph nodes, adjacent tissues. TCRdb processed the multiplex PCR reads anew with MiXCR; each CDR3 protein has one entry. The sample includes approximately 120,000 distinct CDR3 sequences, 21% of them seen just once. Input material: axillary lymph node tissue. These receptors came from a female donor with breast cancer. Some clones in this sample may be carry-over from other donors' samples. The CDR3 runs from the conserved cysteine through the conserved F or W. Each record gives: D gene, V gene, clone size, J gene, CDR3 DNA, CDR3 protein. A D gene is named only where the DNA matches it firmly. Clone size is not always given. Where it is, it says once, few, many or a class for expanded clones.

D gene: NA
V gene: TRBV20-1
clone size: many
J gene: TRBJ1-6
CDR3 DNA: TGCAGTGCTGACCTGATCCCGAGCGGCGATAATTCACCCCTCCACTTT
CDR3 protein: CSADLIPSGDNSPLHF

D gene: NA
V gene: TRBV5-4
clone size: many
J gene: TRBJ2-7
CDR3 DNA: TGTGCCAGCAGCTTGGTCCCCTTGGACGAGCAGTACTTC
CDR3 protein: CASSLVPLDEQYF

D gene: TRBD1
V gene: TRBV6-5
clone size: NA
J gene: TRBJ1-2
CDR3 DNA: TGTGCCAGCAGCCCCGCAGGGGGTGGAGATGGCTACACCTTC
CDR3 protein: CASSPAGGGDGYTF

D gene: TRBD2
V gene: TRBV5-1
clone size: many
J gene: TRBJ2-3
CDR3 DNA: TGCGCCAGCAGCCCGCGAGTAGCGGGAGTAACAGATACGCAGTATTTT
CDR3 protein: CASSPRVAGVTDTQYF

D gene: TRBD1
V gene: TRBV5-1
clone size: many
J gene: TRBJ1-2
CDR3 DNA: TGCGCCAGCAGGAGGACAGGTAGCTATGGCTACACCTTC
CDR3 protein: CASRRTGSYGYTF

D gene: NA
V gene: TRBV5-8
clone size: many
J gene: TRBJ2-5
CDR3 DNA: TGTGCCAGCAGCGATCGAAGGGTTTTGGAGACCCAGTACTTC
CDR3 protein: CASSDRRVLETQYF

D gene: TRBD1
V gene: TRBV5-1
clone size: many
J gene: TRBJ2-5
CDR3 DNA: TGCGCCAGCAGCTTCCTAGGGACAGGGGGCACGACCCAGTACTTC
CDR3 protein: CASSFLGTGGTTQYF

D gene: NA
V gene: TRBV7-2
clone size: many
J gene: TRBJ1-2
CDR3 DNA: TGTGCCAGCAGCCCGACCCCCTACTATGGCTACACCTTC
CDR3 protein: CASSPTPYYGYTF

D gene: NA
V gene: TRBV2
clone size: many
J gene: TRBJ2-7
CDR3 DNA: TGTGCCAGCAGGACGTCTTACGAGCAGTACTTC
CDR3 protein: CASRTSYEQYF

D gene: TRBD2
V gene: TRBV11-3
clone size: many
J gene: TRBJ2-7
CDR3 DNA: TGTGCCAGCAGCTTAGCGGGAGGGCCCGACGAGCAGTACTTC
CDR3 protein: CASSLAGGPDEQYF

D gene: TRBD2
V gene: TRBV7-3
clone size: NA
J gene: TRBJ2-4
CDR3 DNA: TGTGCCAGCAGCTCCGGGACTAGCGGGATATTGTACTTC
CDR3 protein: CASSSGTSGILYF

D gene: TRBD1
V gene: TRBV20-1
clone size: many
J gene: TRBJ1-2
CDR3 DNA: TGCAGTGCTGAGGACAGGCGTCGTAGGGGCTACACCTTC
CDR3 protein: CSAEDRRRRGYTF

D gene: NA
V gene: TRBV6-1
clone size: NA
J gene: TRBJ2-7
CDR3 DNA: TGTGCCAACAGTTATCCTGGACGAGACTACGAGCAGAACTTC
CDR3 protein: CANSYPGRDYEQNF

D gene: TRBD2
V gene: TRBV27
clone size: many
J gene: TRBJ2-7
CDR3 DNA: TGTGCCAGCAGCCTCCAGGGCGGGAGGGTCCCCTACGAGCAGTACTTC
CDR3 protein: CASSLQGGRVPYEQYF

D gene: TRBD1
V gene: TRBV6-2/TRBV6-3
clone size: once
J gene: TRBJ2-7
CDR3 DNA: TGTGCCAGCAAGGGGGCAGGGGATCAGCCCCAGCAGTACTTC
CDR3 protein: CASKGAGDQPQQYF

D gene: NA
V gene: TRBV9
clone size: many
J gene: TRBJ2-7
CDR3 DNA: TGTGCCAGCAGCGAGGGAACAGGTTCGTACGAGCAGTACTTC
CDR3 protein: CASSEGTGSYEQYF

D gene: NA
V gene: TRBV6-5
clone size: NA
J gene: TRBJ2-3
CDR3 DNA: TGTGCCAGCAGTTACTCGATGGTGAGCACAGATACGCAGTATTTT
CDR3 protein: CASSYSMVSTDTQYF

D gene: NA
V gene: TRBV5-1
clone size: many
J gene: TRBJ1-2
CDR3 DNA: TGCGCCAGCGCCCCAGGCGGGTCTTTCGACTACACCTTC
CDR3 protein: CASAPGGSFDYTF

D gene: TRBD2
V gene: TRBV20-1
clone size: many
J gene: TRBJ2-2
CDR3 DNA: TGCAGTGCTAGAGATAGCGGGGCTAGCGGGAGGTTGGGGGAGCTGTTTTTT
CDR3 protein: CSARDSGASGRLGELFF

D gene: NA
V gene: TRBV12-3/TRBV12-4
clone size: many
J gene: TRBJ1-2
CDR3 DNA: TGTGCCAGCAGTTTTAGGGCAGGGTCGAACTATGGCTACACCTTC
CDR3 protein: CASSFRAGSNYGYTF

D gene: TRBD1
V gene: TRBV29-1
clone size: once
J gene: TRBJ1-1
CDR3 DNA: TGCAGCGTCACGACAGGGGTAGTAACTGAAGCTTTCTTT
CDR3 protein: CSVTTGVVTEAFF

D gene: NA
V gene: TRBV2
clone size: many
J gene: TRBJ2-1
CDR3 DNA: TGTGCCAGCGCCGGACGGGGGGCTAGAACCCAAAATGAGCAGTTCTTC
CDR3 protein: CASAGRGARTQNEQFF

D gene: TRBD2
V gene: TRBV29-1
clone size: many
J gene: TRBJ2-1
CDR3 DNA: TGCAGCGTTGCAGGACTAGGAGGCTTAGAGCAGTTCTTC
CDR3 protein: CSVAGLGGLEQFF

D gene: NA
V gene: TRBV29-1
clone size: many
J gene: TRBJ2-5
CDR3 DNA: TGCAGCGTTTTGGGAGCCGGGCGCCAAGAGACCCAGTACTTC
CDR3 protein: CSVLGAGRQETQYF

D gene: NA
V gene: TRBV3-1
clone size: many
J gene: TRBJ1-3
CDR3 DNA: TGTGCCAGCAGCCTAGGAAACACCATATATTTT
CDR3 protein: CASSLGNTIYF

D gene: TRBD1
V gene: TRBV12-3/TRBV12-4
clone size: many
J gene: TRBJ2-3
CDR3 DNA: TGTGCCAGCAGTTCCCGGGACAGGTTACCAAATACGCAGTATTTT
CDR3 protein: CASSSRDRLPNTQYF